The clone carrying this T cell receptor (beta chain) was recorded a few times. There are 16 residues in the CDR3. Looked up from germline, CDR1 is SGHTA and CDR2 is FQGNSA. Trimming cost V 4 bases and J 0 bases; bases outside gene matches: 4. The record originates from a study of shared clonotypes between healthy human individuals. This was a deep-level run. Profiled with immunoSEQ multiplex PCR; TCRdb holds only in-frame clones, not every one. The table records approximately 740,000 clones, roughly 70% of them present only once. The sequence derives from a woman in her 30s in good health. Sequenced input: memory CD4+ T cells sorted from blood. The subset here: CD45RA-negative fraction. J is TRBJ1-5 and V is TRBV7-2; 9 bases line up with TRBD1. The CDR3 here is CASSSRQGVSNQPQHF. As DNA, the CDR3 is TGTGCCAGCAGCTCCAGACAGGGGGTTAGCAATCAGCCCCAGCATTTT.